The T cell receptor (beta chain) under discussion was sequenced for a study of blood T cell repertoires in COVID-19. Whole-study context: The United States, Italy and Spain supplied acute and convalescent COVID-19 samples. PBMCs, B-cell-depleted T cells, or T cells provided the cDNA or gDNA that made up the material.

The CDR3 consists of 14 residues. Germline loops: CDR1 MNHEY, CDR2 SVGAGI. V was cut by 2 bases and J by 4 bases, with 8 bases left in between. Libraries were prepared by immunoSEQ multiplex PCR; TCRdb keeps only in-frame clonotypes and omits some of them. This table has about 300,000 clones, roughly 84% appearing once. Seattle participants joined during active infection and were tracked over time. This TCR came from a human donor with COVID-19, enrolled during active disease. The donor label of this sample is uncertain. This chain connects TRBV6-5 to TRBJ2-2, with D possibly TRBD2 on 6 matching bases. Material: peripheral blood. Here the CDR3 DNA reads TGTGCCAGCAGTTACCACGGGGGCACCGGGGAGCTGTTTTTT. This translates into CASSYHGGTGELFF.